This T cell receptor (beta chain) emerged from a study of blood T cell repertoires in COVID-19. The wider study: Samples representing acute and convalescent COVID-19 were sourced from the United States, Italy and Spain.

The protocol was immunoSEQ multiplex PCR, while the TCRdb copy is restricted to in-frame clones and leaves out a portion. The sample has some 87,000 clones, 85% to 95% seen once. In germline, CDR1 is SGDLS, CDR2 YYNGEE. Trimming cost V 1 base and J 9 bases, with 17 bases left between them. The CDR3 runs 15 residues. The receptor comes from a woman in her fifties or sixties with active COVID-19. The genes are TRBV9 and TRBJ2-1; tentative D call: TRBD2 (7 bases). Sequencing was carried out using peripheral blood. The CDR3, as DNA: TGTGCCAGCAGCGTAAGGGGGGGACTCCTCAGTGAGCAGTTCTTC. This sequence encodes CASSVRGGLLSEQFF.